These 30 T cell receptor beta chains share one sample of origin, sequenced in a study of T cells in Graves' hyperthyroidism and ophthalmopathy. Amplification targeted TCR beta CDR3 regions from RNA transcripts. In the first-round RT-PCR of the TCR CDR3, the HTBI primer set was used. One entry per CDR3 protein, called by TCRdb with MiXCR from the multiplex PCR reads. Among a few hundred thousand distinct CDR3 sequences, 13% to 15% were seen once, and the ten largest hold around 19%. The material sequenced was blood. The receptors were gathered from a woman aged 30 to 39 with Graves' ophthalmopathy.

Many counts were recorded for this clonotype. Here the CDR3 DNA reads TGCAGTGCTAGAGACACACTAGCGGGGGGTGTCTGGGGGCAGTTCTTC. Translation: CSARDTLAGGVWGQFF. The chain links TRBV20-1 to TRBJ2-1, with TRBD2 matching over 12 bases. The CDR3 is 16 amino acids. The trim removed 0 bases at V and 12 bases at J, leaving 12 bases unmatched. The germline V gene encodes CDR1 DFQATT and CDR2 SNEGSKA (reference sequence).

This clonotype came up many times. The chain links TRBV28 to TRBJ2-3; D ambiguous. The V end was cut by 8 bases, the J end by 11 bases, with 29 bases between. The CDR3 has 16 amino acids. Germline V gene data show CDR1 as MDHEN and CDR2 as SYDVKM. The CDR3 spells CASGSLVGHSPSLQYF. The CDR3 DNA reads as TGTGCCAGCGGTTCCCTAGTGGGCCACTCGCCCTCGTTGCAGTATTTT.

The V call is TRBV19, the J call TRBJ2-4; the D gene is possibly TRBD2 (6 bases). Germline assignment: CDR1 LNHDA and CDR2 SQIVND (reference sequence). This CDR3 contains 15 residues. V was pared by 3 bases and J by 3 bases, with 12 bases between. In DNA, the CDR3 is TGTGCCAGTAGTATGTTGGGGGGAGTCAAAAACATTCAGTACTTC. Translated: CASSMLGGVKNIQYF.

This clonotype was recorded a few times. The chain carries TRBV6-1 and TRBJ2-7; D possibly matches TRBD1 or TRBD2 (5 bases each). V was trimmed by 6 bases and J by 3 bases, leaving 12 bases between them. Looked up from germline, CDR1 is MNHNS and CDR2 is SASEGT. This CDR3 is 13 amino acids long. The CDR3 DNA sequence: TGTGCCAGCAGGGGGACGGCAGACTACGAGCAGTACTTC. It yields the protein CASRGTADYEQYF.

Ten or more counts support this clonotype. CDR3 residues: CASSGTGGTRGQETQYF. CDR3 DNA sequence: TGTGCCAGCAGCGGAACGGGGGGGACTAGAGGCCAAGAGACCCAGTACTTC. The chain is built from TRBV7-3 and TRBJ2-5; 8 positions agree with TRBD2. CDR1 and CDR2 from the germline V gene are SGHTA and FQGTGA. The CDR3 consists of 17 residues. The junction had 12 bases not matched to a gene; V was cut back by 5 bases and J by 1 base.

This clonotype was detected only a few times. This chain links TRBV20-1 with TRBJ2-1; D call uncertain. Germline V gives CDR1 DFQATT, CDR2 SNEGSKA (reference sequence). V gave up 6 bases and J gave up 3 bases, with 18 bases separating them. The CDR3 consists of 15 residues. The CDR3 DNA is TGCAGTGCACCTGATCGGAAGCGAGGCTACAATGAGCAGTTCTTC. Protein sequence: CSAPDRKRGYNEQFF.

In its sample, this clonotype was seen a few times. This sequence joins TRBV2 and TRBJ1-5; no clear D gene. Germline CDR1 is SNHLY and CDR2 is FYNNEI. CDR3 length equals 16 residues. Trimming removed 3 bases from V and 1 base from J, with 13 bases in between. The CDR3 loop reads CASSDQGGVSNQPQHF. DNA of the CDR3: TGTGCCAGCAGTGACCAAGGTGGAGTAAGCAATCAGCCCCAGCATTTT.

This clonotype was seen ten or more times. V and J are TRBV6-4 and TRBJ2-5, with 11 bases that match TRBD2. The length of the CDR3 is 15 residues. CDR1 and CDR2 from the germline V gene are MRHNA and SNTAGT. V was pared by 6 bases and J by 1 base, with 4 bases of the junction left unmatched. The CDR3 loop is CASSDTSGGQETQYF. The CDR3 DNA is TGTGCCAGCAGCGATACTAGCGGGGGCCAAGAGACCCAGTACTTC.

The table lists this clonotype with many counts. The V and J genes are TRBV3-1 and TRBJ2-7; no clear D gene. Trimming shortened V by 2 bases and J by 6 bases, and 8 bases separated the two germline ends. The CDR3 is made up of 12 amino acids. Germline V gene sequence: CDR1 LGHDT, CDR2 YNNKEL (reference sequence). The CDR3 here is CASSQSPGEQYF. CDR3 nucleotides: TGTGCCAGCAGCCAAAGTCCCGGCGAGCAGTACTTC.

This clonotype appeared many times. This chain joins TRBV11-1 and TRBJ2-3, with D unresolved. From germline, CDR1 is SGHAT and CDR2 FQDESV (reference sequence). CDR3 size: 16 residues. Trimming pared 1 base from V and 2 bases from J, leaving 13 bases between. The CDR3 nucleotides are TGTGCCAGCAGCTTAGTTTGGGCAGTGCACACAGATACGCAGTATTTT. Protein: CASSLVWAVHTDTQYF.

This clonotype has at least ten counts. CDR3 nucleotides: TGTGCCAGCGGAGACGAGTTAAGTTCACCCCTCCACTTT. It codes for CASGDELSSPLHF. The rearrangement joins TRBV2 to TRBJ1-6; no reliable D call. Germline V gene sequence: CDR1 SNHLY, CDR2 FYNNEI. The CDR3 sequence is 13 residues long. V lost 8 bases and J lost 9, with 14 bases in between.

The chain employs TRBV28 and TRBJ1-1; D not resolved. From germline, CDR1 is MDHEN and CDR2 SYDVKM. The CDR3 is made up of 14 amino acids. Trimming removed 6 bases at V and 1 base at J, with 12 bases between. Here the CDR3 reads CASRAPDSNTEAFF. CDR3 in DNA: TGTGCCAGCAGGGCCCCGGACTCGAACACTGAAGCTTTCTTT.

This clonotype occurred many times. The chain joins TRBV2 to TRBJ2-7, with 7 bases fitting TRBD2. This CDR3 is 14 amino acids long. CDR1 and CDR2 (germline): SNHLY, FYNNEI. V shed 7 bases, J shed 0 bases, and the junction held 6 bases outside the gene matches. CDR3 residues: CASTNKRGSYEQYF. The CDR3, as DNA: TGTGCCAGCACCAACAAGCGGGGCTCCTACGAGCAGTACTTC. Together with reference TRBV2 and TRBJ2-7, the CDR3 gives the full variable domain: EPEVTQTPSHQVTQMGQEVILRCVPISNHLYFYWYRQILGQKVEFLVSFYNNEISEKSEIFDDQFSVERPDGSNFTLKIRSTKLEDSAMYFCASTNKRGSYEQYFGPGTRLTVT.

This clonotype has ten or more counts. The DNA of the CDR3 is TGTGCCAGCAGCTCCTCGGCTGAAGCTTTCTTT. Residues: CASSSSAEAFF. The V call is TRBV12-3 or TRBV12-4, the J call TRBJ1-1; D is unclear. V lost 6 bases, J lost 6 bases, and 8 bases lay in between. This CDR3 spans 11 amino acids.

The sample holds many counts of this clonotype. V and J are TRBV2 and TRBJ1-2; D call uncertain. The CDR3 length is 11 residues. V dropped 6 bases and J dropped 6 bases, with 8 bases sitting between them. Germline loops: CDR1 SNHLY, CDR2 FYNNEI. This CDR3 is CASRFEDGYTF. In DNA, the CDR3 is TGTGCCAGCAGATTTGAGGATGGCTACACCTTC.

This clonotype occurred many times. The CDR3 coding sequence is TGTGCCAGCAGCCTCACAGGGGGACACATGAACACTGAAGCTTTCTTT. Translated: CASSLTGGHMNTEAFF. The chain has TRBV3-1 and TRBJ1-1, with TRBD1 matching over 8 bases. CDR1 is LGHDT and CDR2 is YNNKEL in the germline V gene (reference sequence). The CDR3 totals 16 residues. After removal of 4 bases from V and 0 bases from J, the junction contained 7 bases not matched to a gene.

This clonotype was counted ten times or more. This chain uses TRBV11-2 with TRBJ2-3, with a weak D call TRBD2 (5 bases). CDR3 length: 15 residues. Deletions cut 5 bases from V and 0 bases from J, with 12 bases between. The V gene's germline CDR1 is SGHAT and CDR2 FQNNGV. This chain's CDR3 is CASSKLASSTDTQYF. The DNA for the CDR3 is TGTGCCAGCAGCAAGCTAGCATCTAGCACAGATACGCAGTATTTT.

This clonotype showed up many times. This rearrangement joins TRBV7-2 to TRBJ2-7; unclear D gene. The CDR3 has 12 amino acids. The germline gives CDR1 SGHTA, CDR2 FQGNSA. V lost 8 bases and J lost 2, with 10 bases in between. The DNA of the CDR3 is TGTGCCAGCGGAGTTCCGCCCTACGAGCAGTACTTC. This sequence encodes CASGVPPYEQYF.

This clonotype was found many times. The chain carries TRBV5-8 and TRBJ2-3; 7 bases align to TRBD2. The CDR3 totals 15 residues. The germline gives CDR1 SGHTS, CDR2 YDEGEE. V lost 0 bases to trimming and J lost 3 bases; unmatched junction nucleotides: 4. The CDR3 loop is CASSLGSGLTDTQYF. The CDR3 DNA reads TGTGCCAGCAGCTTGGGTAGCGGGTTGACAGATACGCAGTATTTT.

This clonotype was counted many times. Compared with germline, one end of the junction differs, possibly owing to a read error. CDR3 DNA sequence: TGTGCCAGCAGCTTTGGACAGTCGTCTAATGATCAGTTCTTC. It encodes CASSFGQSSNDQFF. The chain is built from TRBV7-3 and TRBJ2-1; weak D call: TRBD1 (6 bases). The germline V gene encodes CDR1 SGHTA and CDR2 FQGTGA. This CDR3 spans 14 amino acids.

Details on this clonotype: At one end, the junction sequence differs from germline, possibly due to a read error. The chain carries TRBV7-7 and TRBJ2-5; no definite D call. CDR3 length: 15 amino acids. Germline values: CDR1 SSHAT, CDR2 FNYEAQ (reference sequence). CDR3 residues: CASSFGEAPTETQYF. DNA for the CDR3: TGTGCTAGCAGCTTTGGCGAGGCCCCCACAGAGACCCAGTACTTC.

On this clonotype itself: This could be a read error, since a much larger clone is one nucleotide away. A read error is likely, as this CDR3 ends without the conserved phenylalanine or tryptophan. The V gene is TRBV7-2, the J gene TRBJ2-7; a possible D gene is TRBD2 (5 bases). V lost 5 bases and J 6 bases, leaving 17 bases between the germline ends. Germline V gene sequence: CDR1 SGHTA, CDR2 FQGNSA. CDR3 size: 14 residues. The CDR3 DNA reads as TGTGCCAGCAGCCCTACGCCCCCGGGGAGCGAGCAGTACCTC. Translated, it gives CASSPTPPGSEQYL.

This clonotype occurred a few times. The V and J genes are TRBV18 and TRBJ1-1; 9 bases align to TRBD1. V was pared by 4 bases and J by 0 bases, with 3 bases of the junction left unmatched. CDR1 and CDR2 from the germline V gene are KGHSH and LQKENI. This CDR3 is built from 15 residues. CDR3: CASSRGQGMNTEAFF. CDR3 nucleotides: TGTGCCAGCTCACGAGGACAGGGGATGAACACTGAAGCTTTCTTT.

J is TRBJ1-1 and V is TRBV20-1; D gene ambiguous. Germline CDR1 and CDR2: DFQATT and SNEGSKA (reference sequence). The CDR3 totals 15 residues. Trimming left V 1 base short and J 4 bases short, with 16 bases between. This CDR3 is CSARVENRMSTEAFF. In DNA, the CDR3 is TGCAGTGCTAGAGTCGAGAACAGAATGAGCACTGAAGCTTTCTTT.

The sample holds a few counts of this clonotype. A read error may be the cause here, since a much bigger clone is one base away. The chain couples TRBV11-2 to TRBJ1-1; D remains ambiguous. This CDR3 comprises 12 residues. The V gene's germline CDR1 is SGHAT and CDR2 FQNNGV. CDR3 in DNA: TGTGCCAGCAGTGAAGGGATTACTGAAGCTCTCTTT. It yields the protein CASSEGITEALF.

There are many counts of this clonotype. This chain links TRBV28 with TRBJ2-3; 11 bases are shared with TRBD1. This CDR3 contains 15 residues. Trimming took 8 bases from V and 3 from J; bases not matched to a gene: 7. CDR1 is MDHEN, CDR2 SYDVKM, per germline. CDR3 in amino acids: CASVQRDRGTDTQYF. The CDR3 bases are TGTGCCAGCGTCCAGAGGGACAGGGGGACAGATACGCAGTATTTT.

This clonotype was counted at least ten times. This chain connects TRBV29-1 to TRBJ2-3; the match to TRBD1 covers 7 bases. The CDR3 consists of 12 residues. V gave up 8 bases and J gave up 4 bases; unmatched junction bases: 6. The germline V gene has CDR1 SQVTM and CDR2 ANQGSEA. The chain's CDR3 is CSSKQGADTQYF. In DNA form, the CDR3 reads TGCAGCTCAAAGCAGGGGGCAGATACGCAGTATTTT.

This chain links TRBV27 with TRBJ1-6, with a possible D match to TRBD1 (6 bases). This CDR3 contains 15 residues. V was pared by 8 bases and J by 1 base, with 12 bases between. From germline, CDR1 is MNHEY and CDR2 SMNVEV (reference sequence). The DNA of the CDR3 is TGTGCCAGCGCCTACAGGGTGTCCTATAATTCACCCCTCCACTTT. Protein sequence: CASAYRVSYNSPLHF.

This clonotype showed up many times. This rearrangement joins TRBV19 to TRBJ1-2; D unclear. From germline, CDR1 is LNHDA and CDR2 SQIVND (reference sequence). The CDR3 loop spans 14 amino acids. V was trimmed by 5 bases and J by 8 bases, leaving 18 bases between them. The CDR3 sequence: CASSATISTGGYTF. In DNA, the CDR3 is TGTGCCAGTAGTGCGACCATATCGACGGGAGGCTACACCTTC. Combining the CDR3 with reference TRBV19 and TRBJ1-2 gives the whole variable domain DGGITQSPKYLFRKEGQNVTLSCEQNLNHDAMYWYRQDPGQGLRLIYYSQIVNDFQKGDIAEGYSVSREKKESFPLTVTSAQKNPTAFYLCASSATISTGGYTFGSGTRLTVV.

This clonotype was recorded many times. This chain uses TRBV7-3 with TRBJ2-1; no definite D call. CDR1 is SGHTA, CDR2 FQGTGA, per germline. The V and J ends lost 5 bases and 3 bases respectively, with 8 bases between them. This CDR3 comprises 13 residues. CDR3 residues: CASSQYNYNEQFF. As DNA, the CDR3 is TGTGCCAGCAGCCAATATAACTACAATGAGCAGTTCTTC.